A single sample gave rise to the 6 T cell receptor beta chains below, sequenced in a study of response to subunit inactivated influenza vaccine. TCRdb redid the calling of the RT-PCR reads with MiXCR, one entry per CDR3 protein. The profile shows about 570,000 distinct CDR3 sequences, about 11% of them singletons. Sequences were derived from PBMCs from blood, sampled on the day of vaccination. The receptors stem from a man aged 45-60 years who received an inactivated influenza vaccine.

The V call is TRBV28, the J call TRBJ2-1; weak D call: TRBD2 (6 bases). V lost 5 bases and J 1 base, leaving 18 bases between the germline ends. The CDR3 length is 17 residues. Germline V gene data show CDR1 as MDHEN and CDR2 as SYDVKM. The CDR3 nucleotides are TGTGCCAGCAGTCCCGGCCGCGGGGAAAGGTCCTACAATGAGCAGTTCTTC. This translates into CASSPGRGERSYNEQFF.

The gene calls are TRBV6-1 and TRBJ2-5; 7 nucleotides agree with TRBD1. With V trimmed by 6 bases and J by 4 bases, 11 bases remained unmatched. The germline CDR1 and CDR2 sequences are MNHNS and SASEGT. The CDR3 runs 15 residues. CDR3 loop: CASSPYRTGGETQYF. Written as DNA, the CDR3 is TGTGCCAGCAGCCCCTATCGGACAGGCGGAGAGACCCAGTACTTC.

This sequence joins TRBV28 and TRBJ2-1; 9 bases fit TRBD2. V was pared by 6 bases and J by 4 bases, with 10 bases of the junction left unmatched. Germline-derived CDR1 and CDR2 are MDHEN and SYDVKM. This CDR3 spans 16 amino acids. The CDR3 reads CASRTGTSRGYNEQFF. The CDR3 DNA sequence: TGTGCCAGCAGAACCGGGACTAGCCGGGGTTACAATGAGCAGTTCTTC.

The chain employs TRBV5-1 and TRBJ2-5, with a possible D match to TRBD2 (6 bases). The germline gives CDR1 SGHRS, CDR2 YFSETQ. CDR3 size: 14 residues. Trimming removed 3 bases from V and 2 bases from J, with 11 bases in between. CDR3 bases: TGCGCCAGCAGCTCGGGACTCCGGCAAGAGACCCAGTACTTC. Residues: CASSSGLRQETQYF.

This clonotype was detected only a few times. V gene TRBV15 combines with J gene TRBJ2-2; TRBD1 matches 10 bases. The length of the CDR3 is 17 residues. V lost 9 bases and J lost 3; bases outside the gene matches: 13. Per the germline V gene, CDR1 is LNHNV and CDR2 is YYDKDF (reference sequence). The CDR3 DNA sequence: TGTGCCACGTTGCTGACCTCCGGGACAGGGGACACCGGGGAGCTGTTTTTT. Amino acid sequence: CATLLTSGTGDTGELFF.

This chain joins TRBV20-1 and TRBJ1-2; tentatively, D is TRBD1 (5 bases). This CDR3 region has 15 residues. Germline V gene sequence: CDR1 DFQATT, CDR2 SNEGSKA (reference sequence). Trimming left V 0 bases short and J 1 base short, with 12 bases between. The CDR3 region is CSARDKGQVNYGYTF. CDR3 bases: TGCAGTGCTAGAGATAAGGGGCAGGTTAACTATGGCTACACCTTC.